Each of the 17 T cell receptor beta chains below was sequenced from the same sample in a study of CD8 T cells in ankylosing spondylitis. TCRdb re-called the 5' RACE reads through MiXCR, storing one row per CDR3 protein. This table has 200,000 to 250,000 distinct CDR3 sequences, about 26% appearing once. Sequencing was carried out using blood, either unsorted or a sorted T cell fraction (not recorded which). Source of these receptors: a male donor with ankylosing spondylitis or in good health (not recorded which).

There are many counts of this clonotype. This chain uses TRBV5-1 with TRBJ1-1; a weak D match, TRBD1 (5 bases). The CDR3 totals 12 residues. Germline CDR1 and CDR2: SGHRS and YFSETQ. V was shortened by 1 base and J by 6 bases, with 7 bases between the two germline ends. CDR3 nucleotides: TGCGCCAGCAGCTTGACCAGGGCTGAAGCTTTCTTT. Its protein product is CASSLTRAEAFF.

This clonotype was seen a few times. The V call is TRBV21-1, the J call TRBJ1-5; TRBD1 reflects the table's D call only, with no check against the DNA. TRBV21-1 is given as a pseudogene. The CDR3 totals 13 residues. Here the CDR3 reads CASPDRGGQPQHF. CDR3 bases: TGTGCCAGCCCCGACAGGGGCGGTCAGCCCCAGCATTTT.

The sample holds many counts of this clonotype. The genes are TRBV28 and TRBJ2-7; 14 positions agree with TRBD2. The ends lost 5 bases at V and 7 bases at J; junction bases unmatched: 7. The CDR3 runs 15 residues. Germline assignment: CDR1 MDHEN and CDR2 SYDVKM. DNA of the CDR3: TGTGCCAGCAGTCCGCTGACTAGCGGGAGGGATGAGCAGTACTTC. Translating it yields CASSPLTSGRDEQYF.

There are many counts of this clonotype. J is TRBJ2-5 and V is TRBV7-9; 9 bases fit TRBD1. The CDR3 consists of 15 residues. The trim removed 2 bases at V and 5 bases at J, leaving 6 bases unmatched. Germline lookup yields CDR1 SEHNR and CDR2 FQNEAQ (reference sequence). The CDR3 DNA reads TGTGCCAGCAGCTTATCGACAGGGGGTTGGGAGACCCAGTACTTC. Amino acid sequence: CASSLSTGGWETQYF.

The J gene is TRBJ2-7, the V gene TRBV6-5; D perhaps matches TRBD1 (5 bases). Germline CDR1 is MNHEY and CDR2 is SVGAGI. V lost 1 base to trimming and J lost 0 bases, with 16 bases between them. The CDR3 loop spans 17 amino acids. This chain's CDR3 is CASSYFGRQWSSYEQYF. In DNA, the CDR3 is TGTGCCAGCAGTTACTTCGGCCGACAGTGGAGCTCCTACGAGCAGTACTTC.

On this clonotype: Germline is not matched at one junction end, which may reflect a read error. The J gene is TRBJ1-6, the V gene TRBV6-1, with D tentatively TRBD1 (6 bases). The CDR3 loop spans 17 amino acids. CDR1 is MNHNS, CDR2 SASEGT, per germline. The CDR3 region is CASRDPQSGHTNSPLLF. The CDR3 DNA sequence: TGTGCCAGCAGAGACCCCCAGTCGGGACACACTAATTCACCCCTCCTCTTT.

This chain uses TRBV4-1 with TRBJ2-1, with 15 positions matching TRBD2. Germline assignment: CDR1 MGHRA and CDR2 YSYEKL. The CDR3 sequence is 17 residues long. V dropped 5 bases and J dropped 2; count of bases not matched to a gene: 4. CDR3 loop: CASSMGLAGGPYNEQFF. The CDR3 nucleotides are TGCGCCAGCAGCATGGGACTAGCGGGAGGTCCCTACAATGAGCAGTTCTTC.

The rearrangement links TRBV10-3 to TRBJ2-2, with no clear D. This CDR3 contains 13 residues. V was shortened by 3 bases and J by 5 bases, with 7 bases between the two germline ends. CDR1 is ENHRY, CDR2 SYGVKD, per germline. The CDR3, as DNA: TGTGCCATCAGTGAATATAGGACCGGGGAGCTGTTTTTT. It specifies CAISEYRTGELFF.

Ten or more counts support this clonotype. The V and J genes are TRBV7-2 and TRBJ1-2, with 7 bases lining up with TRBD1. CDR3 size: 15 residues. Trimming removed 5 bases from V and 8 bases from J; junction bases left unmatched: 14. CDR1 and CDR2 from the germline V gene are SGHTA and FQGNSA. CDR3 sequence (DNA): TGTGCCAGCAGCACCAGACAGGGACCTGTGAAGGGCTACACCTTC. It yields the protein CASSTRQGPVKGYTF.

V gene TRBV15 combines with J gene TRBJ2-7; D may match TRBD1 or TRBD2 (5 bases each). Germline CDR1 LNHNV, CDR2 YYDKDF (reference sequence). Trimming left V 5 bases short and J 6 bases short, with 14 bases between. The CDR3 contains 13 residues. Here the CDR3 DNA reads TGTGCCACCAGCGGGGGTAGGGACGGCGAGCAGTACTTC. Translation gives CATSGGRDGEQYF.

This clonotype was detected ten times or more. The genes are TRBV29-1 and TRBJ2-5; D call uncertain. The CDR3 is 11 residues long. CDR1 and CDR2 (germline): SQVTM, ANQGSEA. V lost 7 bases and J 5 bases, leaving 11 bases between the germline ends. The DNA of the CDR3 is TGCAGCGCTGGAGCTCGGGAGACCCAGTACTTC. This sequence encodes CSAGARETQYF.

This clonotype was found many times. J is TRBJ1-2 and V is TRBV18, with 8 bases identical to TRBD1. V shed 4 bases and J 4 bases; nucleotides not matched to a gene: 5. This CDR3 region has 14 residues. Germline lookup yields CDR1 KGHSH and CDR2 LQKENI. CDR3 loop: CASSQTGDSYGYTF. The CDR3 DNA sequence: TGTGCCAGCTCACAGACAGGGGACTCCTATGGCTACACCTTC.

This clonotype was found many times. V and J are TRBV7-3 and TRBJ2-3; 8 bases line up with TRBD2. The CDR3 spans 15 residues. The germline gives CDR1 SGHTA, CDR2 FQGTGA. J gave up 1 base and V 5 bases, and 5 bases lay outside the gene matches. For the CDR3, the DNA is TGTGCCAGCAGCCCGGGACTAGGGGGCACAGATACGCAGTATTTT. Its translation: CASSPGLGGTDTQYF.

This chain links TRBV20-1 with TRBJ1-4; D gene ambiguous. V dropped 6 bases and J dropped 3 bases, with 17 bases sitting between them. Germline loops: CDR1 DFQATT, CDR2 SNEGSKA (reference sequence). The CDR3 is 15 residues long. This CDR3 reads CSAPSGRVSNEKLFF. As DNA, the CDR3 is TGCAGTGCCCCCTCGGGGAGGGTATCTAATGAAAAACTGTTTTTT.

The chain's CDR3 is CSAQTPRGHNEQFF. The CDR3, as DNA: TGCAGTGCCCAGACGCCCCGCGGGCACAATGAGCAGTTCTTC. This chain connects TRBV20-1 to TRBJ2-1; the D gene is possibly TRBD2 (5 bases). The CDR3 is 14 amino acids. Germline V lookup: CDR1 DFQATT, CDR2 SNEGSKA (reference sequence). V lost 6 bases and J 5 bases, leaving 17 bases between the germline ends.

The chain links TRBV25-1 to TRBJ2-1, with TRBD2 identical over 8 bases. V was clipped by 1 base and J by 1 base; unmatched bases: 3. The CDR3 consists of 16 residues. CDR1 MGHDK and CDR2 SYGVNS come from the germline V gene. The CDR3 here is CASSESGTRSYNEQFF. The CDR3 bases are TGTGCCAGCAGTGAATCCGGGACTAGGTCCTACAATGAGCAGTTCTTC. Variable domain in full (rest from reference TRBV25-1 and TRBJ2-1): EADIYQTPRYLVIGTGKKITLECSQTMGHDKMYWYQQDPGMELHLIHYSYGVNSTEKGDLSSESTVSRIRTEHFPLTLESARPSHTSQYLCASSESGTRSYNEQFFGPGTRLTVL.

This clonotype was recorded many times. The rearrangement links TRBV6-1 to TRBJ1-6, with TRBD1 matching over 9 bases. V was pared by 6 bases and J by 7 bases, with 7 bases of the junction left unmatched. The CDR3 has 15 residues. CDR1 is MNHNS, CDR2 SASEGT, per germline. CDR3: CASRGQGVDNSPLHF. CDR3 nucleotide sequence: TGTGCCAGCAGGGGACAGGGCGTCGACAATTCACCCCTCCACTTT.